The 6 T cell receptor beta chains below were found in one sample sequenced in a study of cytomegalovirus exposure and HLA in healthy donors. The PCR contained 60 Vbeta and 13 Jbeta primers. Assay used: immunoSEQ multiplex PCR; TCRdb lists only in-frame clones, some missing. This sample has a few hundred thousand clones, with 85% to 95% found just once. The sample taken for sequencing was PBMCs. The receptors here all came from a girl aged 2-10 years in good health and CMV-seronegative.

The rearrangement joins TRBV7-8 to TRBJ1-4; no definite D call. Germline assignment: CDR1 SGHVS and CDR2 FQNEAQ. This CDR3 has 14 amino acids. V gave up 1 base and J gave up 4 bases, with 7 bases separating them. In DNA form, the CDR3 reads TGTGCCAGCAGCTTAGGGAGGAGTAATGAAAAACTGTTTTTT. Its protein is CASSLGRSNEKLFF.

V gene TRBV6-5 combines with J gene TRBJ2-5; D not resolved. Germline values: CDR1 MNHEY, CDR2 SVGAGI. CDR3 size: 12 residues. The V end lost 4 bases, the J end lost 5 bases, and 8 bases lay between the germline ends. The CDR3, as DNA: TGTGCCAGCAGTTTGGGCAGGGAGACCCAGTACTTC. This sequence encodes CASSLGRETQYF.

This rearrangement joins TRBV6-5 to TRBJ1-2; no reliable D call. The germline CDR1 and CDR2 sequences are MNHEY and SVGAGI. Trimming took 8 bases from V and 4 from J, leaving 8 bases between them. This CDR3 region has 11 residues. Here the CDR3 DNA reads TGTGCCAGCGGGCTTCCCTATGGCTACACCTTC. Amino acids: CASGLPYGYTF.

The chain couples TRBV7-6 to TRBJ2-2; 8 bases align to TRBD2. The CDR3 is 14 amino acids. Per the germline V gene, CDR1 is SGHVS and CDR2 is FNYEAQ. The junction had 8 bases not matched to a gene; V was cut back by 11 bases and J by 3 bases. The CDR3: CASRGGDYTGELFF. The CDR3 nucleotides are TGTGCCTCTCGGGGGGGGGATTACACCGGGGAGCTGTTTTTT.

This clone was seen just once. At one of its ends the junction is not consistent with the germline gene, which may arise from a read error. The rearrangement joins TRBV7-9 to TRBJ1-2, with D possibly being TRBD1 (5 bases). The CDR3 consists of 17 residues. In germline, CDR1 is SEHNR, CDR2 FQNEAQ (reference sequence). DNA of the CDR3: TGTTCCAGCAGCCTAATTATGCCGCCAGGGCCCAACTATGGCTACACCTTC. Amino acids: CSSSLIMPPGPNYGYTF.

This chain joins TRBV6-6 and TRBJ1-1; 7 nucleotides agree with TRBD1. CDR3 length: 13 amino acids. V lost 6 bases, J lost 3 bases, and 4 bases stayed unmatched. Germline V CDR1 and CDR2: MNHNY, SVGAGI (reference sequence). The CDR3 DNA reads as TGTGCCAGCAGGCATACAGGGGACACTGAAGCTTTCTTT. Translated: CASRHTGDTEAFF.